This TCR beta chain was recovered during a study of T cell responses to AZD1222 COVID-19 vaccine. Trimming removed 6 bases at V and 3 bases at J, with 12 bases between. Germline values: CDR1 MNHEY, CDR2 SVGEGT. CDR3 length: 14 residues. Repertoires were generated with immunoSEQ multiplex PCR, while TCRdb's copy carries only in-frame clones and drops some. The table includes 120,000 to 150,000 clones, 80% to 95% detected once. The sequenced sample was peripheral blood, obtained 28 days after the second AZD1222 dose. This clonotype was sampled from an adult who received the AZD1222 COVID-19 vaccine. The V and J genes are TRBV6-2 or TRBV6-3 and TRBJ2-1; D is perhaps TRBD2 (7 bases). CDR3 nucleotides: TGTGCCAGCAGCTTGCGGGGGCGCTACAATGAGCAGTTCTTC. It translates to CASSLRGRYNEQFF.